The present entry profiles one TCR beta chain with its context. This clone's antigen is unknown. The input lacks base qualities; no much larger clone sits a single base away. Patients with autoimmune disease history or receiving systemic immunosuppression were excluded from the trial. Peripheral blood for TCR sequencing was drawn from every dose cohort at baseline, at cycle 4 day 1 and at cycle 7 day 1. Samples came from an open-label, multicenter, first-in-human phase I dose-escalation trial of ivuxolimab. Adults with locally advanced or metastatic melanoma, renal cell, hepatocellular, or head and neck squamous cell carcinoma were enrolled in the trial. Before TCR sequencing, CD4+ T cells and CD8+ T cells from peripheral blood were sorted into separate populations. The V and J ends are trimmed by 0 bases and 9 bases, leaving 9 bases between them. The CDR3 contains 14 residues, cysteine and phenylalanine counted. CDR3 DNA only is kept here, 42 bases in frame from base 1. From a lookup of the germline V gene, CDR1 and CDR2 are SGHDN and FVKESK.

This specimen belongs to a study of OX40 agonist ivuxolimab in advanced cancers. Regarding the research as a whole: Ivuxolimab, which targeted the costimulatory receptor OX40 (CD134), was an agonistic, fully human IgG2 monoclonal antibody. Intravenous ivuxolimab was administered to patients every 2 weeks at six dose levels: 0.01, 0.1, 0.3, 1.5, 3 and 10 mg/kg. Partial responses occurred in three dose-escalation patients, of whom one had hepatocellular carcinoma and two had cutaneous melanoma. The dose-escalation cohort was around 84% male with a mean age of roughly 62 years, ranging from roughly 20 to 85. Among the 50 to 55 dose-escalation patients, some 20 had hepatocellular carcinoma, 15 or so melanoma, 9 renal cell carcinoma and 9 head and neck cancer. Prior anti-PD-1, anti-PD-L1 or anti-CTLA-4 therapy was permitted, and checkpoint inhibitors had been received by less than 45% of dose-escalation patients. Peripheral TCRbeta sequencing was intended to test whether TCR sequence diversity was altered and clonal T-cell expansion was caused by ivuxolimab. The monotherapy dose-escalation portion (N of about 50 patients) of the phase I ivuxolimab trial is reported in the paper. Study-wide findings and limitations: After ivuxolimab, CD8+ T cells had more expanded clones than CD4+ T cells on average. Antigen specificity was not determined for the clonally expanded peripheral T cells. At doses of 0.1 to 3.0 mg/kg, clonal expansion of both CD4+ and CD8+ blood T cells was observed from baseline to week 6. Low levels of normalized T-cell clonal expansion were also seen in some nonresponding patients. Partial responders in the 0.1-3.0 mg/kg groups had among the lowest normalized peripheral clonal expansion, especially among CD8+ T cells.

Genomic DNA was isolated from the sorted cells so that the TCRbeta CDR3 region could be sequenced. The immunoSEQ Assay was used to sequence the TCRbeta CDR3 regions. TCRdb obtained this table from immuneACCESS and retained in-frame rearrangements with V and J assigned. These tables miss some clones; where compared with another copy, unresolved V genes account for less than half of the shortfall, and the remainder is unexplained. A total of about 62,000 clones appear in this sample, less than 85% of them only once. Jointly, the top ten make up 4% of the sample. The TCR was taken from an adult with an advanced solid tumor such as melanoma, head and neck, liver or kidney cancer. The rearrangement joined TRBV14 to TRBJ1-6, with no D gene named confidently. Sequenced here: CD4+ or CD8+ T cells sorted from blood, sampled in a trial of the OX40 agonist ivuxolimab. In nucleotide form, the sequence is TGTGCCAGCAGCCAAGATTGGAAGTTTTCACCCCTCCACTTT. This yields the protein CASSQDWKFSPLHF.